This T cell receptor beta chain appears in the sequencing data of a study of control samples from healthy donors and cancer patients. This clone was seen only once. Germline loops: CDR1 LGHDT, CDR2 YNNKEL (reference sequence). The CDR3 consists of 16 residues. The V end was cut by 0 bases, the J end by 5 bases, with 16 bases between. Measured with immunoSEQ multiplex PCR; TCRdb has only the in-frame clones, and not every one. The data contain tens of thousands of clones, approximately 89% of them singletons. The sample comprised blood. This TCR came from a man aged 45-60 years in good health. The rearrangement links TRBV3-1 (or the pseudogene TRBV3-2) to TRBJ2-5; D remains unclear. The CDR3 nucleotides read TGTGCCAGCAGCCAAGAATTAGCCCTGGGGTGGGAGACCCAGTACTTC. Translated, it gives CASSQELALGWETQYF.